This TCR beta chain was recorded in a study of regulatory T cells in long-lasting Graves disease. Study overall: Persistent Graves' disease meant over 5 years of antithyroid drugs with positive TSH receptor antibodies.

Remarks on this clonotype: Its specificity is not known.

This CDR3 has 16 residues. CDR1 SGHNT and CDR2 YENEEA come from the germline V gene. V dropped 2 bases and J dropped 8; count of bases not matched to a gene: 6. Libraries of TCR beta came from iRepertoire HTBI primers plus Arm-PCR of CDR3 regions. Via MiXCR, TCRdb re-called the multiplex PCR reads, giving one row per CDR3 protein. The top ten clones hold 26% of a sample with a few hundred thousand distinct CDR3 sequences, roughly a quarter of them seen once. Findings and caveats of the study: TRBV28, TRBJ1-2 and TRBJ2-5 were favored in persistent disease. Thyroid tissue was not studied; only peripheral blood was.

Time point specified: persistent/refractory GD, antithyroid drugs over 5 years with positive TRAb. RNA isolated from PBMCs was used to make the TCR library. An endocrinology department in Xi'an, China, recruited the patients. Specimen: peripheral blood mononuclear cells (PBMCs), collected when the disease was refractory, from a patient treated with antithyroid drugs. The clonotype comes from a female donor with Graves disease. The chain couples TRBV11-3 to TRBJ2-1, with TRBD2 matching 13 bases. This CDR3 reads CASSLRTSGSVDEQFF. CDR3 sequence (DNA): TGTGCCAGCAGCTTACGGACTAGCGGGAGTGTCGATGAGCAGTTCTTC. The whole variable domain, filled in from reference TRBV11-3 and TRBJ2-1, reads EAGVVQSPRYKIIEKKQPVAFWCNPISGHNTLYWYLQNLGQGPELLIRYENEEAVDDSQLPKDRFSAERLKGVDSTLKIQPAELGDSAVYLCASSLRTSGSVDEQFFGPGTRLTVL.